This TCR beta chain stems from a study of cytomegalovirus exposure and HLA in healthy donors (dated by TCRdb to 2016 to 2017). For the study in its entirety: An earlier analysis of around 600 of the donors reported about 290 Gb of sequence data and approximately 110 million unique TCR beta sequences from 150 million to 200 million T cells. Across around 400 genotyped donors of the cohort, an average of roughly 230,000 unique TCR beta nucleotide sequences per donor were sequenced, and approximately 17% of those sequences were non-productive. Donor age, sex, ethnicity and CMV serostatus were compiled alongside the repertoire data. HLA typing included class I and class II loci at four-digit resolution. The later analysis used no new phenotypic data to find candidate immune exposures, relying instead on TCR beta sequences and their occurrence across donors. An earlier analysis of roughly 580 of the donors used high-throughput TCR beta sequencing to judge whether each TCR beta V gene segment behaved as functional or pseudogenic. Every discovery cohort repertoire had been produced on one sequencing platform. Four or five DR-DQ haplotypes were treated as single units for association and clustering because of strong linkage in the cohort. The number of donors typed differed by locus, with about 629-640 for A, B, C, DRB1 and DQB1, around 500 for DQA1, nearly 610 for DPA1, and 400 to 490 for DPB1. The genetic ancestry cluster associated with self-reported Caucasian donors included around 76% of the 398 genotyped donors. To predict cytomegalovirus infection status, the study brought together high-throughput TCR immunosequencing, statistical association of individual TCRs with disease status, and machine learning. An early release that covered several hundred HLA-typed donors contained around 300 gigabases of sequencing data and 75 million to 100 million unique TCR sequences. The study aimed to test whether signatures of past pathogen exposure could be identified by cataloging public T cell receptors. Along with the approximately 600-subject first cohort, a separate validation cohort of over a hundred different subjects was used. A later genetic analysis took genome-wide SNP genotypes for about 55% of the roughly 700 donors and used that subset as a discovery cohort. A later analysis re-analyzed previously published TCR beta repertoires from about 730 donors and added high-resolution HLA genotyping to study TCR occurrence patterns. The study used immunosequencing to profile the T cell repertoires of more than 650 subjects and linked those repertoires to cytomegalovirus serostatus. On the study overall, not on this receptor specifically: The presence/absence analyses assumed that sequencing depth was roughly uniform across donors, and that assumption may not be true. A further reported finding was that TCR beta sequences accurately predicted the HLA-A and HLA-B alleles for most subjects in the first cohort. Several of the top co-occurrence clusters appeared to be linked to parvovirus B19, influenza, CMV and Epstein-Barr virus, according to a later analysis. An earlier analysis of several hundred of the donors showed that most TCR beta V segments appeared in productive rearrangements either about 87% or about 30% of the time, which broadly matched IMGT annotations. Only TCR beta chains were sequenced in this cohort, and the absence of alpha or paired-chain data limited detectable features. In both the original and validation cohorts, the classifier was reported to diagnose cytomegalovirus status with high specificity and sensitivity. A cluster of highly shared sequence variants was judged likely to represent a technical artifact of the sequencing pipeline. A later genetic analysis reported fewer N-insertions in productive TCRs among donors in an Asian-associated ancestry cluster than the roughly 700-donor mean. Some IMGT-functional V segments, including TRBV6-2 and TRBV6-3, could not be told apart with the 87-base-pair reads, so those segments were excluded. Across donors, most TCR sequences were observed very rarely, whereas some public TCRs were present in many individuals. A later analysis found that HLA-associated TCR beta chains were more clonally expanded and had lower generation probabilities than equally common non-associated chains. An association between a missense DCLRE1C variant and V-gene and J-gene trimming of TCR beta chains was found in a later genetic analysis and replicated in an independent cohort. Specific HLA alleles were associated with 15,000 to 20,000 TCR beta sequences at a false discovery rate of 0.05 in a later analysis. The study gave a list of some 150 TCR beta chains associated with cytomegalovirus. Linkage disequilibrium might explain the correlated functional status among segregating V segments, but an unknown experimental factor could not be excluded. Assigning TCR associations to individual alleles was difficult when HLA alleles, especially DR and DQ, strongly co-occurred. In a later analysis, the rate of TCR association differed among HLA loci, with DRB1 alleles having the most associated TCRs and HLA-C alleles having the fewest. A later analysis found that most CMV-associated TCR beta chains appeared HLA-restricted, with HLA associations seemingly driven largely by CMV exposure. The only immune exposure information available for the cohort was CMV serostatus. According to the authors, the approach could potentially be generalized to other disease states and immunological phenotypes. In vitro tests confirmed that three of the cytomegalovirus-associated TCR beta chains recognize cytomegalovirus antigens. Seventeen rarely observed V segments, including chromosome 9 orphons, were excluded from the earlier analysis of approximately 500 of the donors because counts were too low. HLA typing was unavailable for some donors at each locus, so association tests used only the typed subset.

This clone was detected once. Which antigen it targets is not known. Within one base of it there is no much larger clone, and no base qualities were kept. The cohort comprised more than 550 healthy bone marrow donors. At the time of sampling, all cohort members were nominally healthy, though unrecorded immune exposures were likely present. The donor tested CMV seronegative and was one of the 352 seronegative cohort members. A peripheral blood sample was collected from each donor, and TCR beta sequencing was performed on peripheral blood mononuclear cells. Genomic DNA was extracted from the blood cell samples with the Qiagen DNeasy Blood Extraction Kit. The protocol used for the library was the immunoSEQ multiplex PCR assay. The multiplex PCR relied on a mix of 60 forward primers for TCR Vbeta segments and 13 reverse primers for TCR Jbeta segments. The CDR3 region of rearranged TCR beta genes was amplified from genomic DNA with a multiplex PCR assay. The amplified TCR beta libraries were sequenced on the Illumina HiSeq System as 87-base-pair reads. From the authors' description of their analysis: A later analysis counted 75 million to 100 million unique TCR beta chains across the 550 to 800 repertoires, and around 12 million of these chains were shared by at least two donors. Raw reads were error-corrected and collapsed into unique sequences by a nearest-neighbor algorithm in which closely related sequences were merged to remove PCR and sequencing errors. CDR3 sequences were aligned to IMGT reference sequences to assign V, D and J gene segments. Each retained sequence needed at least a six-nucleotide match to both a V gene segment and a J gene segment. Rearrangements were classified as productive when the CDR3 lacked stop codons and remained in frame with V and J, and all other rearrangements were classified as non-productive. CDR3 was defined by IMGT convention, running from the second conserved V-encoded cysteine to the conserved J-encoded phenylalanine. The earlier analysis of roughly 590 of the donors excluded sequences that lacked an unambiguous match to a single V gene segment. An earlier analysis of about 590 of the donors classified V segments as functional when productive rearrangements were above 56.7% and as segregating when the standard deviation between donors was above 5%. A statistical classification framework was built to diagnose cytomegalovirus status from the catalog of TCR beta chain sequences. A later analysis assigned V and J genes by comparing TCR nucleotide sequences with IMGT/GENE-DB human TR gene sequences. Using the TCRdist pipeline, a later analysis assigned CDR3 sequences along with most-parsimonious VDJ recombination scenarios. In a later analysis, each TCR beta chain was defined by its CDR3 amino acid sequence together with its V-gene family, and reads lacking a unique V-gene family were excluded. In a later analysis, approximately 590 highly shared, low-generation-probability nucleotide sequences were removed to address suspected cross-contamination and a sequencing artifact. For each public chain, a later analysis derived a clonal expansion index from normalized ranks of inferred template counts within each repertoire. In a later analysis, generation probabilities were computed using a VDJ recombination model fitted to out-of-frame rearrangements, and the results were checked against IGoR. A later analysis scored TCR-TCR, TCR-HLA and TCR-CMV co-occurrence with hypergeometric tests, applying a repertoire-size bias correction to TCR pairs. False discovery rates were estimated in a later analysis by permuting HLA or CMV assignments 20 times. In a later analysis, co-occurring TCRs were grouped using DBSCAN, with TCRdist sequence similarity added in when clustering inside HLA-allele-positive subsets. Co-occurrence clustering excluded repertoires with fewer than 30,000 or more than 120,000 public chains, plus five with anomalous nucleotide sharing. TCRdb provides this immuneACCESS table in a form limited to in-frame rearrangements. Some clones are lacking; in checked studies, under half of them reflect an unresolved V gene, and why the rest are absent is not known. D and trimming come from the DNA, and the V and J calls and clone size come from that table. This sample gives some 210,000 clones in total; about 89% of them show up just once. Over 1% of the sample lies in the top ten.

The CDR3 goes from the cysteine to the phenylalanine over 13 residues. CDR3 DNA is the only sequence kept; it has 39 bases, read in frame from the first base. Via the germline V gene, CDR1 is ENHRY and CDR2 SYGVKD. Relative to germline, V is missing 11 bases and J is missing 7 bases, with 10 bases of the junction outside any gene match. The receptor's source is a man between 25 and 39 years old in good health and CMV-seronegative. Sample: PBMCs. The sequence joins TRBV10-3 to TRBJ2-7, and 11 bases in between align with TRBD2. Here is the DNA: TGTGCCCTTGGTTCCGGGACTAGCGGTGAGCAGTACTTC. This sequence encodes CALGSGTSGEQYF.